This T cell receptor beta chain was recovered during a study of blood T cell repertoires in COVID-19. The germline V gene has CDR1 MNHEY and CDR2 SVGAGI. This CDR3 is 13 amino acids long. The V end was cut by 0 bases, the J end by 5 bases, with 7 bases between. Authors' analysis steps: Reference gene primer amplification yielded estimated nucleated cell counts. The assay was immunoSEQ multiplex PCR, and TCRdb's table has in-frame clones only and misses some. D and trimming come from the DNA, and the V and J calls and clone size come from that table. The sample yields under 150,000 clones, roughly 88% seen once.

Material: peripheral blood. The gene calls are TRBV6-5 and TRBJ1-2; possibly TRBD1 for D (5 bases). The sequence was collected from a woman in her fifties or sixties with COVID-19, enrolled during active disease. CDR3: CASSYSTGYGYTF. Written as DNA, the CDR3 is TGTGCCAGCAGTTACTCAACAGGATATGGCTACACCTTC.